These 2 T cell receptor beta chains were all obtained from the same sample, sequenced in a study of blood T cells in healthy people across ages. A second PCR, run for roughly 7 to 11 cycles, used a sample-barcoded 5' primer plus a J-beta primer mix. MiXCR was run by TCRdb on the 5' RACE reads, yielding one entry per CDR3 protein. The sample has hundreds of thousands of distinct CDR3 sequences, 35% to 50% seen once. Sample: blood. The receptors were sampled from a man older than 75 in good health.

This chain links TRBV20-1 with TRBJ2-7; D may be TRBD1 (6 bases). The germline gives CDR1 DFQATT, CDR2 SNEGSKA (reference sequence). V was cut by 6 bases and J by 6 bases, with 15 bases left in between. The CDR3 runs 12 residues. CDR3 protein: CSAVPGELEQYF. CDR3 DNA: TGCAGTGCGGTTCCAGGGGAACTCGAGCAGTACTTC.

This clonotype was seen only a few times. The rearrangement joins TRBV20-1 to TRBJ1-2; a possible D gene is TRBD1 (6 bases). Trimming took off 3 bases at V and 1 base at J, with 18 bases between the two ends. This CDR3 has 16 residues. The germline gives CDR1 DFQATT, CDR2 SNEGSKA (reference sequence). In nucleotides, the CDR3 is TGCAGTGCTAGTATTGGAGGTTGGACAGATAACTATGGCTACACCTTC. This translates into CSASIGGWTDNYGYTF.